A selection of T cell receptor beta chains follows, all from one sample in a study of radiotherapy plus CTLA-4 blockade in lung cancer. Clones were sequenced by immunoSEQ multiplex PCR, and TCRdb holds only the in-frame ones, with some missing. The sample contains more than 30,000 clones, around four fifths of which appear only once. Sequences were derived from peripheral blood, sampled from a patient treated with radiotherapy plus ipilimumab. Receptors originate from a human donor with non-small cell lung cancer that progressed on radiotherapy plus ipilimumab. CDR3s include the opening cysteine and the closing phenylalanine or tryptophan. The order of the fields is clone size, J gene, V gene, D gene, CDR3 protein, CDR3 DNA. The D gene is left open where the match is weak. A row's size may be missing; if present it is once, few, many or a size class.

abundance: .; j_gene: TRBJ1-4; v_gene: TRBV9; d_gene: .; CDR3aa: CASSKTGFNEKLFF; CDR3nt: TGTGCCAGCAGCAAAACAGGGTTTAATGAAAAACTGTTTTTT
abundance: .; j_gene: TRBJ2-7; v_gene: TRBV4-3; d_gene: TRBD2; CDR3aa: CASSQVAGGSEQYF; CDR3nt: TGCGCCAGCAGCCAAGTAGCGGGGGGGAGCGAGCAGTACTTC
abundance: few; j_gene: TRBJ2-1; v_gene: TRBV2; d_gene: .; CDR3aa: CASSVLEGNEQFF; CDR3nt: TGTGCCAGCAGTGTCCTGGAGGGCAATGAGCAGTTCTTC
abundance: .; j_gene: TRBJ2-2; v_gene: TRBV27; d_gene: .; CDR3aa: CASSLGWGSANTGELFF; CDR3nt: TGTGCCAGCAGTTTAGGGTGGGGCAGCGCGAACACCGGGGAGCTGTTTTTT
abundance: .; j_gene: TRBJ1-5; v_gene: TRBV6-1; d_gene: .; CDR3aa: CASSAAESNNQPQHF; CDR3nt: TGTGCCAGCAGTGCCGCGGAATCGAACAATCAGCCCCAGCATTTT
abundance: .; j_gene: TRBJ2-1; v_gene: TRBV21-1; d_gene: .; CDR3aa: CASTTSRQGHEQFF; CDR3nt: TGTGCCAGCACCACGAGCAGACAGGGCCATGAGCAGTTCTTC
abundance: .; j_gene: TRBJ2-5; v_gene: TRBV28; d_gene: .; CDR3aa: CASSSGNQETQYF; CDR3nt: TGTGCCAGCAGTTCCGGGAACCAAGAGACCCAGTACTTC
abundance: .; j_gene: TRBJ1-2; v_gene: TRBV7-9; d_gene: .; CDR3aa: CASSLDSRNYGYTF; CDR3nt: TGTGCCAGCAGCTTAGATAGCCGCAACTATGGCTACACCTTC
abundance: .; j_gene: TRBJ1-1; v_gene: TRBV7-3; d_gene: .; CDR3aa: CASRPGDSNTEAFF; CDR3nt: TGTGCCAGCAGACCCGGTGACTCGAACACTGAAGCTTTCTTT
abundance: .; j_gene: TRBJ1-1; v_gene: TRBV6-5; d_gene: TRBD1; CDR3aa: CASSYRGQATTEAFF; CDR3nt: TGTGCCAGCAGTTACCGGGGACAGGCGACCACTGAAGCTTTCTTT
abundance: .; j_gene: TRBJ1-2; v_gene: TRBV27; d_gene: TRBD1; CDR3aa: CASASGTGRGNYGYTF; CDR3nt: TGTGCCAGCGCATCCGGGACAGGGAGGGGAAACTATGGCTACACCTTC
abundance: .; j_gene: TRBJ2-5; v_gene: TRBV5-4; d_gene: .; CDR3aa: CASSWGRREETQYF; CDR3nt: TGTGCCAGCAGCTGGGGACGGAGGGAGGAGACCCAGTACTTC
abundance: .; j_gene: TRBJ2-1; v_gene: TRBV11-2; d_gene: .; CDR3aa: CASSSQGRTSEQFF; CDR3nt: TGTGCCAGCAGCAGTCAGGGGCGGACGAGTGAGCAGTTCTTC
abundance: .; j_gene: TRBJ1-4; v_gene: TRBV2; d_gene: TRBD1; CDR3aa: CASSARTGNEKLFF; CDR3nt: TGTGCCAGCAGCGCTCGGACAGGGAATGAAAAACTGTTTTTT
abundance: .; j_gene: TRBJ2-7; v_gene: TRBV6-1; d_gene: TRBD1; CDR3aa: CASSENGWGQGRSYEQYF; CDR3nt: TGTGCCAGCAGTGAAAACGGATGGGGACAGGGGCGCTCCTACGAGCAGTACTTC
abundance: .; j_gene: TRBJ2-4; v_gene: TRBV5-1; d_gene: TRBD1; CDR3aa: CASSLTTGGASDIQYF; CDR3nt: TGCGCCAGCAGCTTGACGACAGGGGGCGCGAGTGACATTCAGTACTTC
abundance: .; j_gene: TRBJ1-5; v_gene: TRBV4-1; d_gene: TRBD1; CDR3aa: CASSLEIDRGSGPQHF; CDR3nt: TGCGCCAGCAGCCTTGAGATTGACAGGGGATCAGGGCCCCAGCATTTT
abundance: .; j_gene: TRBJ1-4; v_gene: TRBV5-1; d_gene: TRBD1; CDR3aa: CASSSTGTGGEKLFF; CDR3nt: TGCGCCAGCAGCTCGACCGGGACAGGGGGTGAAAAACTGTTTTTT
abundance: .; j_gene: TRBJ1-2; v_gene: TRBV7-9; d_gene: TRBD1; CDR3aa: CASSAAGQGAIYGYTF; CDR3nt: TGTGCCAGCAGCGCAGCGGGACAGGGGGCTATCTATGGCTACACCTTC
abundance: .; j_gene: TRBJ2-7; v_gene: TRBV10-3; d_gene: TRBD2; CDR3aa: CAISGGAYEQYF; CDR3nt: TGTGCCATCAGCGGGGGGGCTTACGAGCAGTACTTC
abundance: .; j_gene: TRBJ1-2; v_gene: TRBV2; d_gene: .; CDR3aa: CASSEEGAGYGYTF; CDR3nt: TGTGCCAGCAGTGAAGAAGGGGCAGGCTATGGCTACACCTTC
abundance: .; j_gene: TRBJ1-5; v_gene: TRBV6-1; d_gene: .; CDR3aa: CASTGQGNQPQHF; CDR3nt: TGTGCCAGCACCGGTCAGGGGAATCAGCCCCAGCATTTT
abundance: .; j_gene: TRBJ2-5; v_gene: TRBV27; d_gene: .; CDR3aa: CASSSPQGGGETQYF; CDR3nt: TGTGCCAGCAGTTCTCCTCAGGGAGGTGGGGAGACCCAGTACTTC
abundance: .; j_gene: TRBJ2-2; v_gene: TRBV5-1; d_gene: TRBD2; CDR3aa: CASSLLTSGVLDTGELFF; CDR3nt: TGCGCCAGCAGCTTACTGACTAGCGGGGTTTTAGACACCGGGGAGCTGTTTTTT
abundance: once; j_gene: TRBJ1-5; v_gene: TRBV7-9; d_gene: .; CDR3aa: CASSPTGDQPQHF; CDR3nt: TGTGCCAGCAGCCCCACAGGCGATCAGCCCCAGCATTTT
abundance: few; j_gene: TRBJ1-5; v_gene: TRBV19; d_gene: .; CDR3aa: CASSSPTTPQHF; CDR3nt: TGTGCCAGTAGTTCCCCGACTACGCCCCAGCATTTT
abundance: once; j_gene: TRBJ1-6; v_gene: TRBV14; d_gene: .; CDR3aa: CASSQDRGGSPLHF; CDR3nt: TGTGCCAGCAGCCAAGATCGGGGAGGATCACCCCTCCACTTT
abundance: .; j_gene: TRBJ2-7; v_gene: TRBV6-1; d_gene: TRBD1; CDR3aa: CASSSGQPYEQYF; CDR3nt: TGTGCCAGCAGTTCGGGACAGCCCTACGAGCAGTACTTC
abundance: .; j_gene: TRBJ1-4; v_gene: TRBV30; d_gene: .; CDR3aa: CAWRGLEPGVTFFSLSNEKLFF; CDR3nt: TGTGCCTGGAGGGGGCTGGAGCCTGGAGTAACTTTTTTCAGCTTATCTAATGAAAAACTGTTTTTT
abundance: .; j_gene: TRBJ2-7; v_gene: TRBV27; d_gene: .; CDR3aa: CASSLRVLGEQYF; CDR3nt: TGTGCCAGCAGTTTACGGGTCCTTGGCGAGCAGTACTTC
abundance: .; j_gene: TRBJ1-1; v_gene: TRBV19; d_gene: TRBD1; CDR3aa: CASSITGGGTEAFF; CDR3nt: TGTGCCAGTAGTATAACAGGGGGCGGCACTGAAGCTTTCTTT
abundance: .; j_gene: TRBJ2-3; v_gene: TRBV9; d_gene: TRBD1; CDR3aa: CASSRVGGQGADTQYF; CDR3nt: TGTGCCAGCAGCCGTGTGGGGGGACAGGGGGCAGATACGCAGTATTTT
abundance: .; j_gene: TRBJ2-7; v_gene: TRBV5-6; d_gene: TRBD2; CDR3aa: CASSWTRSGEQYF; CDR3nt: TGTGCCAGCAGCTGGACTAGATCGGGCGAGCAGTACTTC
abundance: .; j_gene: TRBJ1-3; v_gene: TRBV18; d_gene: TRBD1; CDR3aa: CASSATGGAGNTIYF; CDR3nt: TGTGCCAGCTCAGCGACAGGGGGTGCTGGAAACACCATATATTTT
abundance: once; j_gene: TRBJ2-5; v_gene: TRBV7-3; d_gene: TRBD2; CDR3aa: CASSPGLAGAFQETQYF; CDR3nt: TGTGCCAGCAGCCCTGGGCTAGCGGGGGCCTTCCAGGAGACCCAGTACTTC
abundance: .; j_gene: TRBJ2-1; v_gene: TRBV4-1; d_gene: .; CDR3aa: CASSQDRGTSFNEQFF; CDR3nt: TGCGCCAGCAGCCAAGATCGAGGGACTTCATTCAATGAGCAGTTCTTC
abundance: .; j_gene: TRBJ2-2; v_gene: TRBV9; d_gene: TRBD1; CDR3aa: CASSPKQGSTGELFF; CDR3nt: TGTGCCAGCAGCCCTAAACAGGGGTCCACCGGGGAGCTGTTTTTT
abundance: .; j_gene: TRBJ1-2; v_gene: TRBV2; d_gene: TRBD1; CDR3aa: CASSEGQISYGYTF; CDR3nt: TGTGCCAGCAGTGAGGGACAGATATCCTATGGCTACACCTTC
abundance: .; j_gene: TRBJ1-2; v_gene: TRBV19; d_gene: .; CDR3aa: CASRLVGGTGGYTF; CDR3nt: TGTGCCAGTAGATTGGTGGGGGGTACAGGAGGCTACACCTTC
abundance: .; j_gene: TRBJ1-1; v_gene: TRBV2; d_gene: .; CDR3aa: CASSEAGDEAFF; CDR3nt: TGTGCCAGCAGTGAGGCCGGGGATGAAGCTTTCTTT
abundance: .; j_gene: TRBJ2-5; v_gene: TRBV2; d_gene: TRBD2; CDR3aa: CASSSTWEGETQYF; CDR3nt: TGTGCCAGCAGCTCAACCTGGGAGGGAGAGACCCAGTACTTC
abundance: .; j_gene: TRBJ1-1; v_gene: TRBV5-1; d_gene: TRBD1; CDR3aa: CASTRTGGWTEAFF; CDR3nt: TGCGCCAGCACCCGGACAGGGGGCTGGACTGAAGCTTTCTTT
abundance: .; j_gene: TRBJ2-5; v_gene: TRBV5-1; d_gene: .; CDR3aa: CASSLMVGAQETQYF; CDR3nt: TGCGCCAGCAGCTTGATGGTGGGGGCCCAAGAGACCCAGTACTTC
abundance: .; j_gene: TRBJ2-1; v_gene: TRBV27; d_gene: TRBD2; CDR3aa: CASSSNPSGGGNNEQFF; CDR3nt: TGTGCCAGCAGTTCAAACCCTAGCGGGGGGGGAAACAATGAGCAGTTCTTC
abundance: .; j_gene: TRBJ1-1; v_gene: TRBV6-1; d_gene: .; CDR3aa: CASRPGMNTEAFF; CDR3nt: TGTGCCAGCAGGCCAGGTATGAACACTGAAGCTTTCTTT
abundance: once; j_gene: TRBJ2-1; v_gene: TRBV19; d_gene: TRBD1; CDR3aa: CASSLGQGKSYNEQFF; CDR3nt: TGTGCCAGTAGTCTGGGACAGGGAAAATCCTACAATGAGCAGTTCTTC
abundance: few; j_gene: TRBJ2-7; v_gene: TRBV6-5; d_gene: TRBD1; CDR3aa: CATRVTGAYEQYF; CDR3nt: TGTGCCACCCGGGTGACAGGGGCCTACGAGCAGTACTTC